The present T cell receptor (beta chain) was sequenced within a study of CD4 and CD8 cells across lung adenocarcinoma regions. TCRdb called the PCR reads again in MiXCR, with one record for every CDR3 protein. The table has roughly 3,900 distinct CDR3 sequences, 60% to 75% seen once. The length of the CDR3 is 14 residues. From germline, CDR1 is MNHNS and CDR2 SASEGT. Trimming took 7 bases from V and 0 from J, leaving 12 bases between them. The patients had localized lung adenocarcinoma, a non-small cell subtype. This receptor was obtained from a male donor with lung adenocarcinoma. The CD4 and CD8 labels of this study may be unreliable. The sequenced sample consisted of CD4+ T cells from the center of a lung tumor. This chain links TRBV6-1 with TRBJ1-1, with D unresolved. The CDR3 DNA is TGTGCCAGCACCCAGAGAGCCATGAACACTGAAGCTTTCTTT. Protein product: CASTQRAMNTEAFF.